This T cell receptor beta chain was identified during a study of cytomegalovirus exposure and HLA in healthy donors. Germline-derived CDR1 and CDR2 are MNHNS and SASEGT. CDR3 length: 13 amino acids. In regard to this clone: Its cognate antigen is unknown. An end of the junction differs from the germline gene, which may be a read error.

PCR used 60 Vbeta primers and 13 Jbeta primers. Produced via immunoSEQ multiplex PCR; TCRdb's table is partial and in-frame only. The data contain 90,000 to 120,000 clones, more than 75% of them singletons. Study-wide findings and caveats: Productive status was seen about 87% or about 30% of the time for most TCR beta V segments in an earlier analysis. A later analysis appeared to link common viral pathogens to several of the most significant clusters.

The sample was PBMCs. V gene TRBV6-1 combines with J gene TRBJ1-1; 7 positions agree with TRBD1. This receptor was taken from a young woman in good health and CMV-seropositive. The CDR3 DNA is TGTGCCAGCAGCGAAGACAGGGTCGCTGAAGCTTTCTTT. Translation gives CASSEDRVAEAFF.